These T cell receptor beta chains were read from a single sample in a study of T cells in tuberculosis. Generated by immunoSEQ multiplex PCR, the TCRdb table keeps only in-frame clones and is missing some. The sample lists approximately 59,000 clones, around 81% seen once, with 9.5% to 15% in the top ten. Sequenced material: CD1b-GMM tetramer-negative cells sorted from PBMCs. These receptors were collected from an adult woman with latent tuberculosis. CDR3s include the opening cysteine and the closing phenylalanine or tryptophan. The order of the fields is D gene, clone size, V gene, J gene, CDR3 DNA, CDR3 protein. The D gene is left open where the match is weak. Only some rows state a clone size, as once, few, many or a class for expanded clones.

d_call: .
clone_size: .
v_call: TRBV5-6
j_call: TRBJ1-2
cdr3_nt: TGTGCCAGCAGCGGATACAGGGTTTGGGATGGCTACACCTTC
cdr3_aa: CASSGYRVWDGYTF

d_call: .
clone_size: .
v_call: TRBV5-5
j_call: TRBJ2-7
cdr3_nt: TGTGCCAGCAGCTTGGGCCCAGGGTATGACGAGCAGTACTTC
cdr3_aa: CASSLGPGYDEQYF

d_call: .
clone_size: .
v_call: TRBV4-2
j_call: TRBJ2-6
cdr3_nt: TGTGCCAGCAGCCCCCCGCCCGGTACTGGGGCCAACGTCCTGACTTTC
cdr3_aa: CASSPPPGTGANVLTF

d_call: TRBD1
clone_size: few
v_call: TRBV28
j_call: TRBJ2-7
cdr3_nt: TGTGCCAGCATCCAGGACAGGGTGCCCTACGAGCAGTACTTC
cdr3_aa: CASIQDRVPYEQYF

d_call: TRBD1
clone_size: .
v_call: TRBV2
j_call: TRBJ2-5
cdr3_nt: TGTGCCAGCACGACCTATAACAGGGGGCGAGGTGAGCAGTACTTC
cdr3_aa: CASTTYNRGRGEQYF

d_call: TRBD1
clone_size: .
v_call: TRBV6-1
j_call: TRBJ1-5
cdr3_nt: TGTGCCAGCAGCACCGGACAGGGATACAATCAGCCCCAGCATTTT
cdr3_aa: CASSTGQGYNQPQHF

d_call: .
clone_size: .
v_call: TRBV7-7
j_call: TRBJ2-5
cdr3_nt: TGTGCCAGCAGCCCCCTAGCGTCTCGGGAGACCCAGTACTTC
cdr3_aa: CASSPLASRETQYF

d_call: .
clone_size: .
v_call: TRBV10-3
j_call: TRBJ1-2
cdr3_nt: TGTGCCATCAGTGATCCCGGGGAAATAAACTATGGCTACACCTTC
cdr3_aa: CAISDPGEINYGYTF

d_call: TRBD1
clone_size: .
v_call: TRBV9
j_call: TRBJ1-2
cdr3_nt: TGTGCCAGCAGCGTAGGGGAGGGAGACAGGGGCCTCTATGGCTACACCTTC
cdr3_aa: CASSVGEGDRGLYGYTF

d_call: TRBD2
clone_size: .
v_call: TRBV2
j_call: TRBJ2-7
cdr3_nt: TGTGCCAGCTCCGGACTAGCCAGTTCCTACGAGCAGTACTTC
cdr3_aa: CASSGLASSYEQYF

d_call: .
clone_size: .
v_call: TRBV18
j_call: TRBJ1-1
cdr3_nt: TGTGCCAGCTCACCGACAGTGAACACTGAAGCTTTCTTT
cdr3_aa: CASSPTVNTEAFF

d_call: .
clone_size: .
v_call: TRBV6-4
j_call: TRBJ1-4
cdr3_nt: TGTGCCAGCAGGACCACAGGCACTTCAACTAATGAAAAACTGTTTTTT
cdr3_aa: CASRTTGTSTNEKLFF

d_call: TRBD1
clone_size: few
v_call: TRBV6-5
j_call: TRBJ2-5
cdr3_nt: TGTGCCAGCAGCCCGGACAGGTCCCTGCAAGAGACCCAGTACTTC
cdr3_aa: CASSPDRSLQETQYF

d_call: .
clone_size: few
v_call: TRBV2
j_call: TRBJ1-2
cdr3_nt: TGTGCCAGCAGTGCAGGGGTCGGCGGCTACACCTTC
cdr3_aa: CASSAGVGGYTF

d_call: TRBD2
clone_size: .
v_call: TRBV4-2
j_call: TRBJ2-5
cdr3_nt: TGTGCCAGCAGCCACAGACTAGCGGGGGCCCAAGAGACCCAGTACTTC
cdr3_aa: CASSHRLAGAQETQYF

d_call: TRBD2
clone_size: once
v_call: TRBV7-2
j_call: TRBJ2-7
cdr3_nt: TGTGCCAGCAGCTGGGGCCTAGCGGGAGGGGGGTACGAGCAGTACTTC
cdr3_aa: CASSWGLAGGGYEQYF

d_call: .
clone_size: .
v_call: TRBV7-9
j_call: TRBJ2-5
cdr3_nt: TGTGCCAGCAGCTTTAGTCTCGAGACCCAGTACTTC
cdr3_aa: CASSFSLETQYF

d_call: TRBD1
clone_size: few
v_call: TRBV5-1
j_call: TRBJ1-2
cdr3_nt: TGCGCCAGCAGCTCCGGGGGACAGGCCTGGGGCTATGGCTACACCTTC
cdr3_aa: CASSSGGQAWGYGYTF

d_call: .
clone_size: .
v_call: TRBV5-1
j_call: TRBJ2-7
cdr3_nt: TGCGCCAGCAGGGGCAATCGACTACAGTTCTACGAGCAGTACTTC
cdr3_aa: CASRGNRLQFYEQYF

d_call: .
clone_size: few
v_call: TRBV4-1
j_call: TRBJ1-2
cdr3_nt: TGCGCCAGCAGCCGAGGAATAGCTAACTATGGCTACACCTTC
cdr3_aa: CASSRGIANYGYTF

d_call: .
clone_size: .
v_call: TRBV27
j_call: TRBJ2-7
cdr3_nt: TGTGCCAGCAGTCCAAACCGGGACTACGAGCAGTACTTC
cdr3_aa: CASSPNRDYEQYF

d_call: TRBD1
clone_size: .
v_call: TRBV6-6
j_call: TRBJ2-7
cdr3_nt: TGTGCCAGCATGGGGACAGGGGGCTTCTACGAGCAGTACTTC
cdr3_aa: CASMGTGGFYEQYF

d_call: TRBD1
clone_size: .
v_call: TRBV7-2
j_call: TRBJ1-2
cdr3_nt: TGTGCCAGCAGCTTAGTAAACGACAGGGGATATGGCTACACCTTC
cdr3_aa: CASSLVNDRGYGYTF

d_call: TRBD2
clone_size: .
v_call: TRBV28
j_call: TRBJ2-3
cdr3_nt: TGTGCCAGCAGTCCCGACCCGACTAGCGGGGGGGCCTATGGAAGAGATACGCAGTATTTT
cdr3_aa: CASSPDPTSGGAYGRDTQYF

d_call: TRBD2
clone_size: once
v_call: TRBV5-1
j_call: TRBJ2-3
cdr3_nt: TGCGCCAGTCGCGGGGGTAGCCATGCGGATACGCAGTATTTT
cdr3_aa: CASRGGSHADTQYF

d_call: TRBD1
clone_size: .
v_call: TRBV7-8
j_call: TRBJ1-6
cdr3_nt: TGTGCCAGCAGCTATCGACAGGGGGCACCCCTCCACTTT
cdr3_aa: CASSYRQGAPLHF

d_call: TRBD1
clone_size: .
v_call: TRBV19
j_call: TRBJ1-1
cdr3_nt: TGTGCCAGTAGCCTCCCAGGGGGAGTCCTGAACACTGAAGCTTTCTTT
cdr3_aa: CASSLPGGVLNTEAFF

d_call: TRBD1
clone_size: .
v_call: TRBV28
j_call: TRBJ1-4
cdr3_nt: TGTGCCAGCAGGTCCGGGACAGGGGGCCGCGGTAATGAAAAACTGTTTTTT
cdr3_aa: CASRSGTGGRGNEKLFF

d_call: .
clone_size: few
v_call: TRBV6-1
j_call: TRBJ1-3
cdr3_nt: TGTGCCAGCAGTGAACGGGAAGGGGGAAACACCATATATTTT
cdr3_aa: CASSEREGGNTIYF

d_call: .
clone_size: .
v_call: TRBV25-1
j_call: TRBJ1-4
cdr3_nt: TGTGCCAGCAGTGCCTTTCACGGAGCAACTAATGAAAAACTGTTTTTT
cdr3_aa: CASSAFHGATNEKLFF

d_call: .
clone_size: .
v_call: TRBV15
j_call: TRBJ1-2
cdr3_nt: TGTGCCACCAGCAGAGATTTCGGGGGGAACTATGGCTACACCTTC
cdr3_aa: CATSRDFGGNYGYTF

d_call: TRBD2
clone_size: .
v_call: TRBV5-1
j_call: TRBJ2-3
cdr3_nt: TGCGCCAGCAGCCCCCAGCCGGGACTAGCGGGGTCCACAGATACGCAGTATTTT
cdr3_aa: CASSPQPGLAGSTDTQYF

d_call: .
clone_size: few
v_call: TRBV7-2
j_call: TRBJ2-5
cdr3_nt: TGTGCCAGCAGCCTTGAGACCCAGTACTTC
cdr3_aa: CASSLETQYF

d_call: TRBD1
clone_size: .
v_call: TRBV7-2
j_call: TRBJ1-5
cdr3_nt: TGTGCCAGCAGCTTTTTCCTCGCAGGGGGCAGCCAGCCCCAGCATTTT
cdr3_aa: CASSFFLAGGSQPQHF

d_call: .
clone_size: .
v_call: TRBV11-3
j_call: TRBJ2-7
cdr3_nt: TGTGCCAGCAGCTTAGGGCCGACGAGGGACGAGCAGTACTTC
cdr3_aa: CASSLGPTRDEQYF

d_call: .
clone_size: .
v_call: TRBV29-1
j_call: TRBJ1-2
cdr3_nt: TGCAGCGTTCTTAGCGAAGGTTACTATGGCTACACCTTC
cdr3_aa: CSVLSEGYYGYTF

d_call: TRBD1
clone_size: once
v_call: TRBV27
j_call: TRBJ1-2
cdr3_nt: TGTGCCAGCAGCTTTACAGGGGCGTTCTATGGCTACACCTTC
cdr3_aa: CASSFTGAFYGYTF

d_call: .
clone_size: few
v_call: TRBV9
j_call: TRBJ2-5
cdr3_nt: TGTGCCAGCAGCCCTCAATGGAGAGCGGAAGAGACCCAGTACTTC
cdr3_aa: CASSPQWRAEETQYF

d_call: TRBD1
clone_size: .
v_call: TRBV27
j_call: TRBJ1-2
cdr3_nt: TGTGCCAGCAGCCGAGGAGGGGGCAACTATGGCTACACCTTC
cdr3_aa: CASSRGGGNYGYTF

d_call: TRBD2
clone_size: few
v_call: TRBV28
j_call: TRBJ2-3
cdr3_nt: TGTGCCAGCAGTCCGGGACTAGCGGGGGCAGGAGATACGCAGTATTTT
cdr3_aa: CASSPGLAGAGDTQYF

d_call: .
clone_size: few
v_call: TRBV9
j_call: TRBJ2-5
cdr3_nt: TGTGCCAGCAGCCTCACTAACTTTGGCGAGACCCAGTACTTC
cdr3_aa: CASSLTNFGETQYF

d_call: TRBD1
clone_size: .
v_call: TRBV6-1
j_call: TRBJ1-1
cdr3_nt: TGTGCCAGCACCCAACAGGGGGCAAACACTGAAGCTTTCTTT
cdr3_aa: CASTQQGANTEAFF

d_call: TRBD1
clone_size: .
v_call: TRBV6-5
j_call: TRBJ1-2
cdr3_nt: TGTGCCAGCAGTCGACAGGGGAGCTATGGCTACACCTTC
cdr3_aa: CASSRQGSYGYTF

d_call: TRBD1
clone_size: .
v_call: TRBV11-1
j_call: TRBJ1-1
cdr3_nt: TGTGCCAGCAGCCCATGGACAGGAACCAACACTGAAGCTTTCTTT
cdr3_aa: CASSPWTGTNTEAFF

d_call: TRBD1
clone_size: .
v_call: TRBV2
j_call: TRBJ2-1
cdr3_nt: TGTGCCAGCAGAGGGGACAGGGGGCTTTTGAATGAGCAGTTCTTC
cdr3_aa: CASRGDRGLLNEQFF

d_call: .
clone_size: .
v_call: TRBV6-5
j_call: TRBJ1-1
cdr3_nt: TGTGCCAGCAGTTACCGACACTCAATGAACACTGAAGCTTTCTTT
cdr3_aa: CASSYRHSMNTEAFF

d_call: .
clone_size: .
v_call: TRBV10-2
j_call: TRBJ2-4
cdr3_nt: TGCGCCAGCGGGCGAGGGCTCCTAGCCAAAAACATTCAGTACTTC
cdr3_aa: CASGRGLLAKNIQYF

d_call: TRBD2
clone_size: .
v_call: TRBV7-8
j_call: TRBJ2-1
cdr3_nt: TGTGCCAGCAGCTCGGGGCCCGGGACTAGCGGGAGTGAGCAGTTCTTC
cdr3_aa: CASSSGPGTSGSEQFF

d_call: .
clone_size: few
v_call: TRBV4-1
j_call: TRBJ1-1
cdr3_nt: TGCGCCAGCAGTTTCAGGGGAATGAACACTGAAGCTTTCTTT
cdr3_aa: CASSFRGMNTEAFF

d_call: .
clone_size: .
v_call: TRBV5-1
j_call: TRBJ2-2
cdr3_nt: TGCGCCAGCAGCCCGGCGGGCTCCCGAGGCACCGGGGAGCTGTTTTTT
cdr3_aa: CASSPAGSRGTGELFF

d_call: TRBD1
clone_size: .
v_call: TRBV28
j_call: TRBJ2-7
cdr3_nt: TGTGCCAGCAGTACGACAGGGGCTAGCTCCTACGAGCAGTACTTC
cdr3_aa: CASSTTGASSYEQYF

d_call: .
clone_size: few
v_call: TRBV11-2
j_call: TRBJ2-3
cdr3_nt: TGTGCCAGCAGCTTGCGTCCCCCGAGCGACGCACGCACAGATACGCAGTATTTT
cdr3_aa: CASSLRPPSDARTDTQYF

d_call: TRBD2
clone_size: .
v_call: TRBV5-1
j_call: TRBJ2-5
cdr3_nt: TGCGCCAGCAGCTTACAGGTGGGGGGGAAAGAGACCCAGTACTTC
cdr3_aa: CASSLQVGGKETQYF